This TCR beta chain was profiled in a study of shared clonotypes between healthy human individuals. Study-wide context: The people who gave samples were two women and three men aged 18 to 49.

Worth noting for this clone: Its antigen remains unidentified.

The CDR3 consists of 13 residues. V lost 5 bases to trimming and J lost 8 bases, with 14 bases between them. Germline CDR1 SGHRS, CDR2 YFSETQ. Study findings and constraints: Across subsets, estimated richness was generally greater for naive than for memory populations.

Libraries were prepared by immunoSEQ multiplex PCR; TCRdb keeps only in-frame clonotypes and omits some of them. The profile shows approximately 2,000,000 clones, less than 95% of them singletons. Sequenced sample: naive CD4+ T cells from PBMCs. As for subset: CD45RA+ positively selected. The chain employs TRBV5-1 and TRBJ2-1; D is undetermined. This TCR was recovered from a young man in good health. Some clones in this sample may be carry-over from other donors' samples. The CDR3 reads CASSRAWTDEQFF. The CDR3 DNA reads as TGCGCCAGCAGTCGGGCTTGGACCGATGAGCAGTTCTTC.